A single sample gave rise to the 11 T cell receptor beta chains below, sequenced in a study of OX40 agonist ivuxolimab in advanced cancers. The assay was immunoSEQ multiplex PCR, and TCRdb's table has in-frame clones only and misses some. The sample yields around 70,000 clones, 80% to 95% seen once. The specimen comprised CD4+ or CD8+ T cells sorted from blood, sampled in a trial of the OX40 agonist ivuxolimab. The origin of the receptors is an adult with an advanced solid tumor such as melanoma, head and neck, liver or kidney cancer.

This clone was counted a single time. In nucleotides, the CDR3 is TGTGCCAGCAGCCTAGCGGGGACAGGGCAAGAGACCCAGTACTTC. Translation gives CASSLAGTGQETQYF. This rearrangement joins TRBV9 to TRBJ2-5; either TRBD1 or TRBD2 may fit D (9 bases each). V gave up 4 bases and J gave up 2 bases, with 15 bases separating them. The CDR3 covers 15 residues. Germline V gene data show CDR1 as SGDLS and CDR2 as YYNGEE. The full variable domain, with the rest looked up from reference TRBV9 and TRBJ2-5, is DSGVTQTPKHLITATGQRVTLRCSPRSGDLSVYWYQQSLDQGLQFLIQYYNGEERAKGNILERFSAQQFPDLHSELNLSSLELGDSALYFCASSLAGTGQETQYFGPGTRLLVL.

The CDR3 sequence is CASSQSGFLRGYNEQFF. The CDR3 bases are TGTGCCAGCAGCCAATCTGGGTTTCTTAGGGGGTACAATGAGCAGTTCTTC. J is TRBJ2-1 and V is TRBV14; maybe TRBD1 (6 bases). The CDR3 sequence is 17 residues long. Per the germline V gene, CDR1 is SGHDN and CDR2 is FVKESK. Trimming removed 2 bases at V and 4 bases at J, with 18 bases between.

The V and J genes are TRBV5-6 and TRBJ2-3; the D call may be TRBD1 or TRBD2 (6 bases each). V was clipped by 4 bases and J by 3 bases, with 18 bases between them. The germline CDR1 and CDR2 sequences are SGHDT and YYEEEE. The CDR3 runs to 16 residues. CDR3 in amino acids: CASSPSRGEGTDTQYF. The CDR3 DNA is TGTGCCAGCAGCCCCTCAAGGGGGGAAGGGACAGATACGCAGTATTTT.

The chain combines TRBV28 with TRBJ1-2; D perhaps matches TRBD1 (5 bases). Trimming removed 3 bases at V and 6 bases at J, with 17 bases between. Germline V lookup: CDR1 MDHEN, CDR2 SYDVKM. The CDR3 extends over 15 amino acids. DNA of the CDR3: TGTGCCAGCAGTTTCTCCAGGGAGGAGGGCGATGGCTACACCTTC. Protein sequence: CASSFSREEGDGYTF.

The CDR3 sequence: CAGGSWTGELFF. DNA of the CDR3: TGTGCCGGTGGGAGTTGGACCGGGGAGCTGTTTTTT. The V gene is TRBV30, the J gene TRBJ2-2; weak D call: TRBD2 (5 bases). The V end was cut by 8 bases, the J end by 5 bases, with 12 bases between. Germline CDR1 is GTSNPN and CDR2 is SVGIG (reference sequence). This CDR3 is 12 amino acids long.

V usage is TRBV27 and J usage is TRBJ1-1; D is undetermined. V lost 6 bases, J lost 5 bases, and 13 bases lay in between. Germline V gene data show CDR1 as MNHEY and CDR2 as SMNVEV (reference sequence). This CDR3 region has 13 residues. CDR3 in DNA: TGTGCCAGCAGGGAGAATGTAATGACTGAAGCTTTCTTT. Amino acid sequence: CASRENVMTEAFF.

The chain links TRBV6-5 to TRBJ2-3; the match to TRBD2 covers 8 bases. Germline CDR1 is MNHEY and CDR2 is SVGAGI. With V trimmed by 5 bases and J by 3 bases, 7 bases remained unmatched. The CDR3 contains 15 residues. CDR3 sequence: CASSQLGGGTDTQYF. The CDR3 DNA reads TGTGCCAGCAGTCAACTCGGGGGGGGGACAGATACGCAGTATTTT.

This rearrangement joins TRBV28 to TRBJ2-7, with TRBD2 as a possible D gene (7 bases). CDR1 and CDR2 (germline): MDHEN, SYDVKM. This CDR3 has 17 amino acids. V lost 3 bases, J lost 3 bases, and 21 bases lay in between. For the CDR3, the DNA is TGTGCCAGCAGTTTGAGGGGGGAGGGCCTCTTCCTCTACGAGCAGTACTTC. This translates into CASSLRGEGLFLYEQYF.

This clone occurred a few times. The CDR3 is CAWSVGYEQYF. CDR3 coding DNA: TGTGCCTGGAGTGTAGGGTACGAGCAGTACTTC. The chain has TRBV30 and TRBJ2-7; D is unresolved. The CDR3 totals 11 residues. Germline V gene sequence: CDR1 GTSNPN, CDR2 SVGIG (reference sequence). V lost 0 bases and J lost 4, with 4 bases in between.

V and J are TRBV4-3 and TRBJ2-7, with TRBD1 identical over 10 bases. The junction had 10 bases not matched to a gene; V was cut back by 0 bases and J by 5 bases. The CDR3 is made up of 17 amino acids. Germline lookup yields CDR1 LGHNA and CDR2 YSLEER. The CDR3: CASSQDYGDRGLNEQYF. For the CDR3, the DNA is TGCGCCAGCAGCCAAGATTATGGAGACAGGGGGCTGAACGAGCAGTACTTC.

The V gene is TRBV27, the J gene TRBJ2-7; D ambiguous. V was cut by 2 bases and J by 0 bases, with 14 bases left in between. CDR3 length equals 16 residues. Germline assignment: CDR1 MNHEY and CDR2 SMNVEV (reference sequence). The CDR3 region is CASSLLYFGSSYEQYF. The CDR3, as DNA: TGTGCCAGCAGTTTACTCTATTTCGGCAGCTCCTACGAGCAGTACTTC.